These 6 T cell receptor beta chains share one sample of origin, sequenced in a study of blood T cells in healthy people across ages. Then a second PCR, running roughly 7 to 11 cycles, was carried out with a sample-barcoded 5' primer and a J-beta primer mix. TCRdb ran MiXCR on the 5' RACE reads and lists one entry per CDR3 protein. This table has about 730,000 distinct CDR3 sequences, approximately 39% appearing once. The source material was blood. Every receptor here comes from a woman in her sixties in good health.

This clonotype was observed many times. This chain's CDR3 is CASSLGKGYGYTF. CDR3 nucleotide sequence: TGTGCCAGCAGTTTAGGAAAGGGCTATGGCTACACCTTC. The chain combines TRBV12-3 or TRBV12-4 with TRBJ1-2; D is unclear. V dropped 1 base and J dropped 4 bases, with 7 bases sitting between them. The CDR3 length is 13 residues.

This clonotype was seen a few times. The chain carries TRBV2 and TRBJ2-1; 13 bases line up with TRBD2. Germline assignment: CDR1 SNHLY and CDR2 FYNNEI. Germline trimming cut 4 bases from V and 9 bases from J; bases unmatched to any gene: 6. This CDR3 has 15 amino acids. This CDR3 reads CASSATSGGAGEQFF. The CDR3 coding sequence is TGTGCCAGCAGTGCTACTAGCGGGGGGGCGGGTGAGCAGTTCTTC. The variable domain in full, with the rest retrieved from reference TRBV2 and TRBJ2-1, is EPEVTQTPSHQVTQMGQEVILRCVPISNHLYFYWYRQILGQKVEFLVSFYNNEISEKSEIFDDQFSVERPDGSNFTLKIRSTKLEDSAMYFCASSATSGGAGEQFFGPGTRLTVL.

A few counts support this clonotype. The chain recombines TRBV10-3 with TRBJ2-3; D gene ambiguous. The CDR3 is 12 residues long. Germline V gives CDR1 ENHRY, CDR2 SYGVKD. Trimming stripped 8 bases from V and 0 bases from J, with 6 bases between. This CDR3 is CAIARSTDTQYF. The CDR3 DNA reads TGTGCCATCGCCAGAAGCACAGATACGCAGTATTTT.

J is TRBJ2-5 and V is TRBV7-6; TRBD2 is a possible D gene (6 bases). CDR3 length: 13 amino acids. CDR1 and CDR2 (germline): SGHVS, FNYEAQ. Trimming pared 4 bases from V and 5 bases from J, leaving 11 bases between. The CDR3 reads CASSYGGWETQYF. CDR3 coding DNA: TGTGCCAGCAGCTACGGGGGTTGGGAGACCCAGTACTTC.

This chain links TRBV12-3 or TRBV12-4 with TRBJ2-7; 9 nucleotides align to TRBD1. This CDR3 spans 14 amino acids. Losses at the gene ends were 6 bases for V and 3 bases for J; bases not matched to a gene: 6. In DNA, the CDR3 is TGTGCCAGCAGCCGTTGGGACAGGGTCTACGAGCAGTACTTC. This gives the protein CASSRWDRVYEQYF.

Here the CDR3 DNA reads TGCAGCGTTTCCGGGACAGGGGGGAATCAGCCCCAGCATTTT. It encodes CSVSGTGGNQPQHF. The chain links TRBV29-1 to TRBJ1-5, with TRBD1 matching over 11 bases. The CDR3 has 14 amino acids. The V and J ends lost 5 bases and 4 bases, in that order; junction bases with no gene match: 4. The germline CDR1 and CDR2 sequences are SQVTM and ANQGSEA. The variable domain in full, with the rest retrieved from reference TRBV29-1 and TRBJ1-5, is SAVISQKPSRDICQRGTSLTIQCQVDSQVTMMFWYRQQPGQSLTLIATANQGSEATYESGFVIDKFPISRPNLTFSTLTVSNMSPEDSSIYLCSVSGTGGNQPQHFGDGTRLSIL.